The 6 T cell receptor beta chains below all came from one sample that was sequenced in a study of TIL therapy for anti-PD-1-resistant metastatic lung cancer. The sample's time point: pre-treatment sample, taken before nivolumab and TIL therapy. Tumor tissue came from excised metastases, mostly pleural nodules or supraclavicular lymph nodes. The immunoSEQ assay was v3. Profiled with immunoSEQ multiplex PCR; TCRdb holds only in-frame clones, not every one. The sample contains about 9,400 clones, over 70% of which appear only once. The starting material was tumor tissue, obtained at baseline. The source is a person aged 30 to 80 with non-small cell lung cancer.

The rearrangement joins TRBV4-2 to TRBJ2-3, with no clear D. CDR1 LGHNA and CDR2 YNFKEQ come from the germline V gene. This CDR3 is 13 amino acids long. Trimming pared 0 bases from V and 5 bases from J, leaving 6 bases between. This chain's CDR3 is CASSQELIDTQYF. The CDR3 DNA is TGTGCCAGCAGCCAAGAGTTGATAGATACGCAGTATTTT.

There are a few counts of this clone. The gene calls are TRBV19 and TRBJ1-4, with unresolved D. The CDR3 contains 14 residues. The germline V and J ends were trimmed by 5 bases and 8 bases, with 15 bases remaining between them. Germline V lookup: CDR1 LNHDA, CDR2 SQIVND (reference sequence). The CDR3 region has the DNA TGTGCCAGTAGTCCTCGGGCTGGCGGGGAAAAACTGTTTTTT. As protein: CASSPRAGGEKLFF.

V usage is TRBV5-1 and J usage is TRBJ1-4, with a tentative D call TRBD1 (6 bases). Germline assignment: CDR1 SGHRS and CDR2 YFSETQ. This CDR3 has 15 residues. Trimming left V 4 bases short and J 11 bases short, with 21 bases between. The DNA for the CDR3 is TGCGCCAGCAGCGGAGGGGGAGCTACCATCGGGAAACTGTTTTTT. This translates into CASSGGGATIGKLFF.

This rearrangement joins TRBV10-2 to TRBJ2-7; D is undetermined. The V gene lost 0 bases and the J gene lost 2 bases, with 14 bases spanning the gap. Germline V gene data show CDR1 as WSHSY and CDR2 as SAAADI. The CDR3 runs to 16 residues. This CDR3 is CASSESSLSFPYEQYF. CDR3 bases: TGCGCCAGCAGTGAGTCCTCCTTGAGTTTCCCCTACGAGCAGTACTTC.

The chain recombines TRBV5-1 with TRBJ2-7, with 8 bases fitting TRBD1. CDR1 SGHRS and CDR2 YFSETQ come from the germline V gene. Trimming at V came to 0 bases and at J to 6 bases, leaving 5 bases not matched to a gene. The CDR3 runs 14 residues. Here the CDR3 DNA reads TGCGCCAGCAGCTTGGATGGGACAGGTCTCGAGCAGTACTTC. Protein product: CASSLDGTGLEQYF.

This clone was recorded once. This sequence joins TRBV6-5 and TRBJ2-4; 7 nucleotides align to TRBD2. V trimming: 5 bases; J trimming: 6 bases; junction bases outside the gene matches: 10. The germline gives CDR1 MNHEY, CDR2 SVGAGI. This CDR3 is built from 15 residues. The chain's CDR3 is CASSPAGRRVNIQYF. As DNA, the CDR3 is TGTGCCAGCAGTCCAGCGGGGAGACGGGTAAACATTCAGTACTTC.